This entry concerns a single T cell receptor (beta chain). The sample belongs to a study of shared clonotypes between healthy human individuals. The table came from immunoSEQ multiplex PCR; TCRdb's copy has only in-frame clones and leaves some out. The table has hundreds of thousands of clones, 70% to 80% seen once. The source of this sequence is a middle-aged woman in good health. Some clones in this sample may be carry-over from other donors' samples. The sequenced sample was PBMCs.

Here the CDR3 reads CAWSQDRVDSGSPLHF. DNA of the CDR3: TGTGCCTGGAGTCAGGACAGGGTTGATTCAGGATCACCCCTCCACTTT. The chain uses TRBV30 and TRBJ1-6; 8 positions match TRBD1. Germline CDR1 is GTSNPN and CDR2 is SVGIG (reference sequence). V lost 2 bases, J lost 10 bases, and 13 bases stayed unmatched. This CDR3 is built from 16 residues.